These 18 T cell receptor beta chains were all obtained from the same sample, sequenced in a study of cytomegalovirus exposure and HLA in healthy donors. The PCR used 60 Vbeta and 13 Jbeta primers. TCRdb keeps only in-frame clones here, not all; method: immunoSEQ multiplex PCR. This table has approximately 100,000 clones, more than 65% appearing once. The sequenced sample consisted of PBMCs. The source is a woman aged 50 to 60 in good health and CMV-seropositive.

The CDR3 protein is CASSPAGLAIYEQYF. The CDR3 DNA follows: TGTGCCAGCTCACCAGCAGGACTAGCGATCTACGAGCAGTACTTC. The chain carries TRBV18 and TRBJ2-7, with 9 bases that match TRBD2. The CDR3 loop spans 15 amino acids. Germline CDR1 and CDR2: KGHSH and LQKENI. J gave up 3 bases and V 2 bases, and 5 bases lay outside the gene matches.

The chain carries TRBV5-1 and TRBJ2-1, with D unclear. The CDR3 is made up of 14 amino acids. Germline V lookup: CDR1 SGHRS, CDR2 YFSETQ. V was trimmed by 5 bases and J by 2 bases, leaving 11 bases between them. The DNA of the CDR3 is TGCGCCAGCAGAGAACGGGTAACCTACAATGAGCAGTTCTTC. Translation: CASRERVTYNEQFF.

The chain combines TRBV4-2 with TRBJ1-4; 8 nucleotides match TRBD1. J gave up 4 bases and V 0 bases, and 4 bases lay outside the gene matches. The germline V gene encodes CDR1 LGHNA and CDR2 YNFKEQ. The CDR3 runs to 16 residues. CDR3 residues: CASSQERGQVNEKLFF. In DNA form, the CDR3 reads TGTGCCAGCAGCCAAGAAAGGGGACAGGTTAATGAAAAACTGTTTTTT.

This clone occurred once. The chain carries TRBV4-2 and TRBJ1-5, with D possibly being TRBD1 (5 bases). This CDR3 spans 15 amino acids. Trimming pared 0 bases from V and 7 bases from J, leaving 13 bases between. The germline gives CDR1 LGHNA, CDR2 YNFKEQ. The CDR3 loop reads CASSQDKGNGQPQHF. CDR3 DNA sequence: TGTGCCAGCAGCCAAGATAAGGGGAATGGACAGCCCCAGCATTTT.

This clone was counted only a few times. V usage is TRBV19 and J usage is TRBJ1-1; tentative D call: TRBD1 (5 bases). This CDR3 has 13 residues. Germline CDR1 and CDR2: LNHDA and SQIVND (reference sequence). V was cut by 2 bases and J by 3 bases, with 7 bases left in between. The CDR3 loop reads CASSIKGDTEAFF. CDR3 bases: TGTGCCAGTAGTATAAAAGGGGACACTGAAGCTTTCTTT.

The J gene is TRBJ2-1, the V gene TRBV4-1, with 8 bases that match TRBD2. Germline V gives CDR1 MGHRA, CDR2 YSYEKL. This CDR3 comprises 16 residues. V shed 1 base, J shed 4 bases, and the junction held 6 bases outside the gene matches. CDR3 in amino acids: CASSQGDGGGYNEQFF. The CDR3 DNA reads TGCGCCAGCAGCCAAGGCGACGGGGGGGGGTACAATGAGCAGTTCTTC.

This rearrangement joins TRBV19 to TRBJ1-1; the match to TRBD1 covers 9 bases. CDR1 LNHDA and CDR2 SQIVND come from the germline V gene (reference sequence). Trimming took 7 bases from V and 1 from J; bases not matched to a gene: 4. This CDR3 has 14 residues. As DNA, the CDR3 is TGTGCCAGTACCCTGGACAGGGGGAACACTGAAGCTTTCTTT. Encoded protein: CASTLDRGNTEAFF.

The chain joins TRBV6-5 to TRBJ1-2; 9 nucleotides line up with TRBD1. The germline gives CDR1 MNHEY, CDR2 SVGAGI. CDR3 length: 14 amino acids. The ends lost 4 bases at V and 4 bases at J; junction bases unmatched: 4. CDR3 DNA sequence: TGTGCCAGCAGTTTAACGACAGGGGGCTATGGCTACACCTTC. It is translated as CASSLTTGGYGYTF.

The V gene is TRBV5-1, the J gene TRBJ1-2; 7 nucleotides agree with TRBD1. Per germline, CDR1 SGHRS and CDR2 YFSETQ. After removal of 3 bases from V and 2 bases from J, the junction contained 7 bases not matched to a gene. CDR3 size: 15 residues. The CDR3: CASSWGMGQNYGYTF. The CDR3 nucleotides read TGCGCCAGCAGCTGGGGAATGGGACAGAACTATGGCTACACCTTC.

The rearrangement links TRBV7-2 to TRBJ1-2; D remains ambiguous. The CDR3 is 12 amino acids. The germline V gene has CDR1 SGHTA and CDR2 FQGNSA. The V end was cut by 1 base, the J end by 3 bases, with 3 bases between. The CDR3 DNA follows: TGTGCCAGCAGCTTAGACTACTATGGCTACACCTTC. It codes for CASSLDYYGYTF. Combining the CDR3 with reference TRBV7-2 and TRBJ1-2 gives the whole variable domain GAGVSQSPSNKVTEKGKDVELRCDPISGHTALYWYRQSLGQGLEFLIYFQGNSAPDKSGLPSDRFSAERTGGSVSTLTIQRTQQEDSAVYLCASSLDYYGYTFGSGTRLTVV.

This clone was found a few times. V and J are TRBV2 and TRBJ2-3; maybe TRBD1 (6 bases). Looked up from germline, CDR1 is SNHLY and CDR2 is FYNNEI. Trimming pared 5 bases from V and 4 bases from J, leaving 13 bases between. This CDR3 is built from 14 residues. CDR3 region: CASSTGNAADTQYF. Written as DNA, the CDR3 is TGTGCCAGCAGTACAGGGAATGCGGCAGATACGCAGTATTTT.

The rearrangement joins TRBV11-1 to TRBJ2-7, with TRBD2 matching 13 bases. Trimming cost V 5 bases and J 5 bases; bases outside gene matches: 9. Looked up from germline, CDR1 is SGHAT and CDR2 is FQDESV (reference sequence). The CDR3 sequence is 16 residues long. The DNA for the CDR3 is TGTGCCAGCAGCAAAGAAGGGACTAGCGGGGAAGACGAGCAGTACTTC. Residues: CASSKEGTSGEDEQYF.

The CDR3 DNA sequence: TGTGCCAGCAGCTTAGTTAGCCGCGCTATCACAGATACGCAGTATTTT. This codes for CASSLVSRAITDTQYF. The chain is built from TRBV5-6 and TRBJ2-3; D remains ambiguous. V lost 2 bases and J lost 2, with 15 bases in between. CDR3 length equals 16 residues. Germline CDR1 reads SGHDT; CDR2 reads YYEEEE.

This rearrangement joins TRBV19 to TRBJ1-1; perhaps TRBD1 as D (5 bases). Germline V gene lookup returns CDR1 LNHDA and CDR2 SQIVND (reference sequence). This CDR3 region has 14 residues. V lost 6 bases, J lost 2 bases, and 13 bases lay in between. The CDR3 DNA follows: TGTGCCAGTAGCGCTCAGGGAGGTAACACTGAAGCTTTCTTT. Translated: CASSAQGGNTEAFF.

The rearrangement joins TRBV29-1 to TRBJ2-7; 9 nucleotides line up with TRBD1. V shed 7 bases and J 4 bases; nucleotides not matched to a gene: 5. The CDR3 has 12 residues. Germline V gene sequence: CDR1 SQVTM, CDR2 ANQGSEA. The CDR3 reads CSASTGGYEQYF. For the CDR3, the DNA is TGCAGCGCCTCGACAGGGGGGTACGAGCAGTACTTC.

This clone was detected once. CDR3 region: CASSLVMASYGYTF. The CDR3 DNA reads as TGTGCCAGCAGCTTGGTTATGGCCAGCTATGGCTACACCTTC. The chain joins TRBV5-5 to TRBJ1-2; D is uncertain. Germline lookup yields CDR1 SGHKS and CDR2 YYEKEE (reference sequence). Trimming took 0 bases from V and 4 from J, leaving 10 bases between them. This CDR3 is built from 14 residues.

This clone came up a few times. The CDR3 coding sequence is TGTGCCAGCAGCACAAGGGGACAGCTATACGAGCAGTACTTC. The encoded protein is CASSTRGQLYEQYF. The chain has TRBV21-1 and TRBJ2-7; TRBD1 is the table's D call, not checked against the DNA. TRBV21-1 is listed as a pseudogene. The CDR3 runs to 14 residues.

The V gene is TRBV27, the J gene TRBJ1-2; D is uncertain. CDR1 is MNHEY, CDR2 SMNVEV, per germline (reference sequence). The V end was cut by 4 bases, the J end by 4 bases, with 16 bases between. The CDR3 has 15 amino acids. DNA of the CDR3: TGTGCCAGCAGTTCCTCCGGTCCGGCGGGCTATGGCTACACCTTC. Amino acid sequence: CASSSSGPAGYGYTF.